A selection of T cell receptor beta chains follows, all from one sample in a study of lymphopenia after photon versus proton radiotherapy. Sequenced by immunoSEQ multiplex PCR; TCRdb stores in-frame clones only, minus some. The sample shows just over 30,000 clones, 94% of them seen only once. The specimen was peripheral blood, collected from a patient treated with photon-based radiotherapy. Receptors originate from a woman aged 50 to 60 with cholangiocarcinoma. The CDR3 runs from the conserved cysteine through the conserved F or W. The D gene is left open where the match is weak. Only part of the rows carry a size: once, few, many, or a class if the clone is expanded.

TRBJ1-1 TRBV27 . 14 TRBD1 TGTGCCAGCAGTTTTGAGGGGGCGAACACTGAAGCTTTCTTT CASSFEGANTEAFF
TRBJ1-1 TRBV4-3 . 17 TRBD1 TGCGCCAGCAGTCCCAGACAGGGGGCAGGGGTGAACACTGAAGCTTTCTTT CASSPRQGAGVNTEAFF
TRBJ2-7 TRBV10-2 . 17 . TGCGCCAGCAGTAGGGGCGGGAAGACCGAAACACACTACGAGCAGTACTTC CASSRGGKTETHYEQYF
TRBJ2-1 TRBV5-6 . 16 . TGTGCCAGCAGCTACCGATACAGGAGCTCCTACAATGAGCAGTTCTTC CASSYRYRSSYNEQFF
TRBJ1-2 TRBV7-2 few 14 . TGTGCCAGCAGCTTAGCTGGGGGTTTGGATGGCTACACCTTC CASSLAGGLDGYTF
TRBJ1-1 TRBV19 . 14 . TGTGCCAGTAGAGAGGGCAGGGGATATTCTGAAGCTTTCTTT CASREGRGYSEAFF
TRBJ1-2 TRBV14 . 15 . TGTGCCAGCAGCCTCTACACAGGGTGGAACTATGGCTACACCTTC CASSLYTGWNYGYTF
TRBJ2-7 TRBV7-9 . 13 . TGTGCCAGCAGCCGGACAGACCTCTACGAGCAGTACTTC CASSRTDLYEQYF
TRBJ1-6 TRBV13 . 16 . TGTGCCAGCAGCATTCTCGGCAAACGGGGTAATTCACCCCTCCACTTT CASSILGKRGNSPLHF
TRBJ2-7 TRBV6-5 . 15 . TGTGCCAGCAGGGTGGCGAAGGAGTCGCCCTACGAGCAGTACTTC CASRVAKESPYEQYF
TRBJ2-7 TRBV30 . 14 . TGTGCCTGGAGTGTATGGGGGAAATCCTACGAGCAGTACTTC CAWSVWGKSYEQYF
TRBJ1-2 TRBV5-4 . 11 . TGTGCCAGCAAGGGGGGTGATGGCTACACCTTC CASKGGDGYTF
TRBJ2-2 TRBV19 . 14 TRBD1 TGTGCCAGTCTAAGGACAGGGGGGTCCGGGGAGCTGTTTTTT CASLRTGGSGELFF
TRBJ1-2 TRBV4-3 once 18 . TGCGCCAGCAGCCAAGATACCCCCTGGACCGCCAGCAACTATGGCTACACCTTC CASSQDTPWTASNYGYTF
TRBJ1-1 TRBV18 . 15 . TGTGCCAGCTCACCTCCTTTTACAGGTTCCACTGAAGCTTTCTTT CASSPPFTGSTEAFF
TRBJ2-7 TRBV2 . 13 TRBD1 TGTGCCAGCAGCACGGACAGGGGCTACGAGCAGTACTTC CASSTDRGYEQYF
TRBJ2-2 TRBV28 . 14 . TGTGCCAGCAGTCCTCGACAGAACACCGGGGAGCTGTTTTTT CASSPRQNTGELFF
TRBJ2-5 TRBV11-2 once 14 . TGTGCCAGCAGTCCGCGGGTGGCCCAAGGGACCCAGTACTTC CASSPRVAQGTQYF
TRBJ1-3 TRBV5-1 . 15 . TGCGCCAGCAGCGTGGGCCAGGGTCCCGGAAACACCATATATTTT CASSVGQGPGNTIYF
TRBJ1-1 TRBV4-3 . 14 . TGCGCCAGCAGCCAAGGAATTAGGAACACTGAAGCTTTCTTT CASSQGIRNTEAFF
TRBJ2-1 TRBV27 . 16 TRBD2 TGTGCCAGCAGCCACACTAGCGGGGGGGCCTACAATGAGCAGTTCTTC CASSHTSGGAYNEQFF
TRBJ1-1 TRBV12-5 . 16 TRBD1 TGTGCTAGTGGTTTGTCCCCGGGACAGGGAGTTCTGAGGGCTTTCTTT CASGLSPGQGVLRAFF
TRBJ1-3 TRBV11-2 . 14 . TGTGCCAGCAGACCCGGGCCGAGAGGAAACACCATATATTTT CASRPGPRGNTIYF
TRBJ1-4 TRBV7-9 once 17 TRBD1 TGTGCCAGCAGCCCCCCTGGGGACAGGGCAACTAATGAAAAACTGTTTTTT CASSPPGDRATNEKLFF
TRBJ1-1 TRBV7-9 . 14 TRBD1 TGTGCCAGCAGCTTAGGGCAGGGGGCTAATGAAGCTTTCTTT CASSLGQGANEAFF
TRBJ1-3 TRBV7-9 . 18 . TGTGCCAGCAGCTTGGATCAGATCGCGCAGTCTTCTGGAAACACCATATATTTT CASSLDQIAQSSGNTIYF
TRBJ2-6 TRBV19 once 18 TRBD1 TGTGCCAGTTCGGACAGGGGGCAGGTTGTGTCTGGGGCCAACGTCCTGACTTTC CASSDRGQVVSGANVLTF
TRBJ1-1 TRBV5-1 . 15 . TGCGCCAGCAGCTTGGACGGTAGCGGGGGCACTGAAGCTTTCTTT CASSLDGSGGTEAFF
TRBJ1-2 TRBV9 . 15 . TGTGCCAGCAGCGTCGAAGTAGAACTACCCTATGGCTACACCTTC CASSVEVELPYGYTF
TRBJ2-7 TRBV2 . 19 . TGTGCCAGCAGTGACCCTAGGTTGGGGACACGGGGGTCCTTATACGAGCAGTACTTC CASSDPRLGTRGSLYEQYF
TRBJ1-1 TRBV5-1 . 14 . TGCGCCAGCAGCTTGGTAGCGGTGAACACTGAAGCTTTCTTT CASSLVAVNTEAFF
TRBJ1-1 TRBV30 . 13 . TGTGCCTGGAAAGGGAGGTGGAACACTGAAGCTTTCTTT CAWKGRWNTEAFF
TRBJ2-2 TRBV19 . 15 . TGTGCCAGTAGTACAATCGAGGGGGACACCGGGGAGCTGTTTTTT CASSTIEGDTGELFF
TRBJ2-1 TRBV2 . 16 TRBD2 TGTGCCAGCAGTGGCTCGGCGGGGGGGCATGGCAATGAGCAGTTCTTC CASSGSAGGHGNEQFF
TRBJ1-1 TRBV7-8 . 15 TRBD1 TGTGCCAGCAGCTTCCCCCGACAGGGCTGGACTGAAGCTTTCTTT CASSFPRQGWTEAFF
TRBJ1-1 TRBV7-2 . 14 . TGTGCCAGCAGCTCCCAAAGGGGGGACACTGAAGCTTTCTTT CASSSQRGDTEAFF
TRBJ2-7 TRBV19 . 12 . TGTGCCAGTAGTCCCCGTCCGGACGAGCAGTACTTC CASSPRPDEQYF
TRBJ1-1 TRBV11-2 . 16 . TGTGCCAGCAGCGGAGACATGTGGCCGTTGAACACTGAAGCTTTCTTT CASSGDMWPLNTEAFF
TRBJ1-4 TRBV19 . 16 . TGTGCCAGTAGTATAGATCCCAGGACTTTAGATGAAAAACTGTTTTTT CASSIDPRTLDEKLFF
TRBJ2-2 TRBV7-2 . 18 TRBD2 TGTGCCAGCAGCTTAGGGCTAGCGGGGGGCCTGGTTACCGGGGAGCTGTTTTTT CASSLGLAGGLVTGELFF
TRBJ2-1 TRBV6-5 . 13 . TGTGCCAGCAGAACGGTGGCCTACAATGAGCAGTTCTTC CASRTVAYNEQFF
TRBJ2-7 TRBV7-2 . 15 TRBD1 TGTGCCAGCAGCCCGGGACAGGGTTTTCCCTACGAGCAGTACTTC CASSPGQGFPYEQYF
TRBJ2-7 TRBV30 . 14 TRBD1 TGTGCCTGGGCGCGAGGGACAGGGGTATACGAGCAGTACTTC CAWARGTGVYEQYF
TRBJ2-5 TRBV5-1 . 14 . TGCGCCAGCAGCTTGGGGACATCCGAAGAGACCCAGTACTTC CASSLGTSEETQYF
TRBJ2-5 TRBV5-1 . 14 TRBD2 TGCGCCAGCAGCTTTCTAGCGGGGCAAGAGACCCAGTACTTC CASSFLAGQETQYF
TRBJ1-1 TRBV6-5 once 11 TRBD1 TGTGCCAGCAGTCAGGGGGGATGGGCTTTCTTT CASSQGGWAFF
TRBJ2-2 TRBV5-6 . 15 . TGTGCCAGCAGCTTGGTTTCCCTAGTCACCGGGGAGCTGTTTTTT CASSLVSLVTGELFF
TRBJ2-3 TRBV25-1 . 17 TRBD2 TGTGCCAGCAGTGAATCCCTAGGGACTAGCAGCTCAGATACGCAGTATTTT CASSESLGTSSSDTQYF
TRBJ1-2 TRBV7-9 . 12 . TGTGCCAGCAGCTCGGGCAGGGTAGGCTACACCTTC CASSSGRVGYTF
TRBJ1-6 TRBV7-2 . 15 . TGTGCCAGCAGCCCCCGGGGGGCTTATAATTCACCCCTCCACTTT CASSPRGAYNSPLHF
TRBJ1-5 TRBV6-6 . 15 . TGTGCCAGCAGTTTAGCGGACAGCAAGCTGGAGCCCCAGCATTTT CASSLADSKLEPQHF